This T cell receptor beta chain was captured in a study of blood T cells in healthy people across ages. The study, taken as a whole, reports: The study found more naive CD4+ cells and higher diversity in long-lived than aged donors. In the absence of known donor CMV status, changes in expanded clonotypes were possibly confounded.

V trimming: 6 bases; J trimming: 7 bases; junction bases outside the gene matches: 5. The CDR3 consists of 12 residues. From germline, CDR1 is MNHEY and CDR2 SVGAGI. Sample-barcoded 5' priming and a J-beta primer mix drove a second PCR of about 6 to 12 cycles. Every cDNA molecule bore a tag from a template-switch adaptor containing 12 random nucleotides. TCRdb itself ran the 5' RACE reads through MiXCR, one entry per CDR3 protein. Of hundreds of thousands of distinct CDR3 sequences in the sample, roughly 40% were seen once. This clonotype was recorded a few times. Its antigen is unknown. The chain combines TRBV6-5 with TRBJ1-1; 7 bases match TRBD1. Sequencing was done on a sample of blood. The receptor was derived from a man aged 18 to 35 in good health. The CDR3 coding sequence is TGTGCCAGCAGGGAACAGGGGAATGAAGCTTTCTTT. It yields the protein CASREQGNEAFF.